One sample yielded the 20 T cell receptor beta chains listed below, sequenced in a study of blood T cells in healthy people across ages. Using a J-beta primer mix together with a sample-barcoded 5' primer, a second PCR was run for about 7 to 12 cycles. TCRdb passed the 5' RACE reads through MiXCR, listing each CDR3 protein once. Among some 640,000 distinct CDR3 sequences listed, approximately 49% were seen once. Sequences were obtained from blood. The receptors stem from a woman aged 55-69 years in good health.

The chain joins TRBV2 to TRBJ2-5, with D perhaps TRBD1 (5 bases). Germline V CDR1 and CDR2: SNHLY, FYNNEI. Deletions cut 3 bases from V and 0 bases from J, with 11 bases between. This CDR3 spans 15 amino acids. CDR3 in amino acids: CASSDRQKNQETQYF. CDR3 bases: TGTGCCAGCAGTGATCGACAGAAGAACCAAGAGACCCAGTACTTC.

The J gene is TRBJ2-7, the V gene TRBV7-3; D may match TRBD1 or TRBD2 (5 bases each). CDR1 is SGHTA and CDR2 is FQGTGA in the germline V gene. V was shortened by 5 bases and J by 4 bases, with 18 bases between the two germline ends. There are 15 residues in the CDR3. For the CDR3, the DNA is TGTGCCAGCAGCCCTACACCGGGAACAGGTTACGAGCAGTACTTC. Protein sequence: CASSPTPGTGYEQYF. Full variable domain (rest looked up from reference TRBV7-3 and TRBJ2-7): GAGVSQTPSNKVTEKGKYVELRCDPISGHTALYWYRQSLGQGPEFLIYFQGTGAADDSGLPNDRFFAVRPEGSVSTLKIQRTERGDSAVYLCASSPTPGTGYEQYFGPGTRLTVT.

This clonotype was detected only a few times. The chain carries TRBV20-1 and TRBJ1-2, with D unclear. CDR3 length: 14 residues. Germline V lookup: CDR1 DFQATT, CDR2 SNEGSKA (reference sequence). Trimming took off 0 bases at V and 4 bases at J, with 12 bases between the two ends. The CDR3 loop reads CSARERVWSYGYTF. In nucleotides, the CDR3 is TGCAGTGCTAGAGAAAGGGTCTGGTCCTATGGCTACACCTTC.

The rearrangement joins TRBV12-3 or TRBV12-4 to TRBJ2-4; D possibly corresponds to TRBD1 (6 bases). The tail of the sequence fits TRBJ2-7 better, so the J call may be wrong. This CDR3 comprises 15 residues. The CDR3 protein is CASSASHRENSEQYF. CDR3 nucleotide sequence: TGTGCCAGCAGTGCGTCCCACAGGGAAAATAGCGAGCAGTACTTC.

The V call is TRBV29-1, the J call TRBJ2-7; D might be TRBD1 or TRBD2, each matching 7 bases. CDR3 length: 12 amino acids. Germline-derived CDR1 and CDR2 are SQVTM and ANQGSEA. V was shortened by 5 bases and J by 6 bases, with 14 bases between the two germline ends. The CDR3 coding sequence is TGCAGCGTTTCCAGGGGGGGGACCGAGCAGTACTTC. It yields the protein CSVSRGGTEQYF.

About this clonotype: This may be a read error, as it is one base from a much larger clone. The CDR3 loop is CASSQVVRAGRSGELFF. The CDR3 DNA reads TGCGCCAGCAGCCAAGTTGTCCGAGCGGGACGGTCCGGGGAGCTGTTTTTT. V gene TRBV4-3 combines with J gene TRBJ2-2, with 7 bases that match TRBD2. The CDR3 is 17 amino acids. From germline, CDR1 is LGHNA and CDR2 YSLEER. V shed 1 base and J 6 bases; nucleotides not matched to a gene: 11.

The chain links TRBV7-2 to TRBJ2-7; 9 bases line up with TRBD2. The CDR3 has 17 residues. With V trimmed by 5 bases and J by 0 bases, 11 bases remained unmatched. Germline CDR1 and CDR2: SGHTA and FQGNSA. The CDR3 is CASSIESSGSFSYEQYF. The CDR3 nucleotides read TGTGCCAGCAGCATCGAGAGTAGCGGGAGTTTCTCCTACGAGCAGTACTTC. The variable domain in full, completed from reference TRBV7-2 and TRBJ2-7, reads GAGVSQSPSNKVTEKGKDVELRCDPISGHTALYWYRQSLGQGLEFLIYFQGNSAPDKSGLPSDRFSAERTGGSVSTLTIQRTQQEDSAVYLCASSIESSGSFSYEQYFGPGTRLTVT.

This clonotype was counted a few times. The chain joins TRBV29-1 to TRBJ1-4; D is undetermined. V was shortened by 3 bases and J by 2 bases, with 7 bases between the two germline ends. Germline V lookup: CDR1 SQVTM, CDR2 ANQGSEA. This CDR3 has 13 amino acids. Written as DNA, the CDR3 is TGCAGCGTTGATGGTCAGACTAATGAAAAACTGTTTTTT. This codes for CSVDGQTNEKLFF.

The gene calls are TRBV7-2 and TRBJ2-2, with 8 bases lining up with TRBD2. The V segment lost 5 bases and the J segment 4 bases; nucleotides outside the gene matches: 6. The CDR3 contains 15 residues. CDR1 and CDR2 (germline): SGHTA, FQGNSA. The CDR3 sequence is CASSLGLVGTGELFF. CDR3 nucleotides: TGTGCCAGCAGCCTGGGACTAGTGGGCACCGGGGAGCTGTTTTTT.

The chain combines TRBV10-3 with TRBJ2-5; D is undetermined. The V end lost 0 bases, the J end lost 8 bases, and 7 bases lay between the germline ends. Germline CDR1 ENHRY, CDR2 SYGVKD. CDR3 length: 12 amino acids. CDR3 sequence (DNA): TGTGCCATCAGTGAGTCTCTGGGAACCCAGTACTTC. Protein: CAISESLGTQYF.

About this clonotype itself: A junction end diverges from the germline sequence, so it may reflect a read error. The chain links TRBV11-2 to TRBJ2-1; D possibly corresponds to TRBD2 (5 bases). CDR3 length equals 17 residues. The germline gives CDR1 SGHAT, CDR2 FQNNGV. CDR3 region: CASSLGGMEAVYNKQFF. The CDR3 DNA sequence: TGTGCCAGCAGCTTAGGGGGTATGGAGGCAGTCTACAATAAGCAGTTCTTC.

The CDR3 nucleotides read TGCGCCAGCAGCTTGGCCGAAAACACACCGCAGTACTTC. Translation gives CASSLAENTPQYF. The gene calls are TRBV5-1 and TRBJ2-7; no reliable D call. The CDR3 sequence is 13 residues long. Trimming took 0 bases from V and 9 from J, leaving 13 bases between them. Per germline, CDR1 SGHRS and CDR2 YFSETQ. Complete variable domain (other parts from reference TRBV5-1 and TRBJ2-7): KAGVTQTPRYLIKTRGQQVTLSCSPISGHRSVSWYQQTPGQGLQFLFEYFSETQRNKGNFPGRFSGRQFSNSRSEMNVSTLELGDSALYLCASSLAENTPQYFGPGTRLTVT.

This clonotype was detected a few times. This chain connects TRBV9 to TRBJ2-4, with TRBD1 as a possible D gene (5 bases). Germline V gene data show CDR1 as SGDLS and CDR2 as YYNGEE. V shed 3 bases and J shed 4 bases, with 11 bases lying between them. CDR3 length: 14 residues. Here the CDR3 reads CASSGSTGKNIQYF. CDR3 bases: TGTGCCAGCAGCGGAAGTACAGGAAAAAACATTCAGTACTTC.

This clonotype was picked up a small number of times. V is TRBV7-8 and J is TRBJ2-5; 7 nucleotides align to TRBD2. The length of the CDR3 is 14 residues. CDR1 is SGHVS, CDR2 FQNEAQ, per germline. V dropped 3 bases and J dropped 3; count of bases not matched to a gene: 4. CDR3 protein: CASSFGTTEETQYF. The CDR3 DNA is TGTGCCAGCAGCTTCGGGACTACTGAAGAGACCCAGTACTTC.

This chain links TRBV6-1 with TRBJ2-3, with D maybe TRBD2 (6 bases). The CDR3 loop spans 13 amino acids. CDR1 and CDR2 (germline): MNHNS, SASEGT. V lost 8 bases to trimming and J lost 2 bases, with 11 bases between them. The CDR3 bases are TGTGCCAGCGGAGGGAAATTCACAGATACGCAGTATTTT. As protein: CASGGKFTDTQYF.

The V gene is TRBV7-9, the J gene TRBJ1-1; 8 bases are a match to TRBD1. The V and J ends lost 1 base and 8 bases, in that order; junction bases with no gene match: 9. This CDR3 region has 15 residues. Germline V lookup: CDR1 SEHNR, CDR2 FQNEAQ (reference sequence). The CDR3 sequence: CASSLDVQGAWEAFF. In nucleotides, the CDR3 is TGTGCCAGCAGCTTAGACGTCCAGGGGGCGTGGGAAGCTTTCTTT.

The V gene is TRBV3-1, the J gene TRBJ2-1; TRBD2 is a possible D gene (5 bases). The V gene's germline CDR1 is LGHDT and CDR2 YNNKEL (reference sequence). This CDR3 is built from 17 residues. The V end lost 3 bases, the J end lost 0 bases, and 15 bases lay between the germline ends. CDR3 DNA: TGTGCCAGCAGCCACTCTAGCCTAACCCTCTCCTACAATGAGCAGTTCTTC. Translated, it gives CASSHSSLTLSYNEQFF.

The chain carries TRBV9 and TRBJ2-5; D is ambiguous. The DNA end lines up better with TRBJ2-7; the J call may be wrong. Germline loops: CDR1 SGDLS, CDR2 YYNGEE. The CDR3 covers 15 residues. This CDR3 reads CASSVDQDGGHEQYF. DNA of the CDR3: TGTGCCAGCAGCGTAGACCAGGATGGTGGTCACGAGCAGTACTTC.

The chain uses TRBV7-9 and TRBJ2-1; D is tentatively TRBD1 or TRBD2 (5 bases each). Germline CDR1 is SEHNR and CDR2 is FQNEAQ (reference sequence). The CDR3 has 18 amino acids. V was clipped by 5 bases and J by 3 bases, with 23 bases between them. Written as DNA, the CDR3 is TGTGCCAGCAGCCCCCCAGGACGGGACGGGCTCTACTACAATGAGCAGTTCTTC. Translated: CASSPPGRDGLYYNEQFF.

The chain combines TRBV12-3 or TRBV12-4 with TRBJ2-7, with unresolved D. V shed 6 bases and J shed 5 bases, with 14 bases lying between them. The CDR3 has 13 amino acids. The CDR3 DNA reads TGTGCCAGCAGCCCTTTCGTAAGGAACGAGCAGTACTTC. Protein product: CASSPFVRNEQYF.